Listed below are T cell receptor beta chains from one sample, sequenced in a study of shared clonotypes between healthy human individuals. Method: immunoSEQ multiplex PCR; TCRdb's copy keeps in-frame clones and lacks some. The repertoire has some 2 million clones, roughly 95% of them found once; the top ten carry around 1.2%. The source material was naive CD8+ T cells sorted from blood. These TCRs come from a man aged 18 to 35 in good health. The CDR3 runs from the conserved cysteine through the conserved F or W. Fields, in order: J gene, V gene, clone size, D gene, CDR3 DNA, CDR3 protein. The D gene is left open where the match is weak. The size entry is marked missing in some rows and otherwise reads once, few, many or a size class.

>TRBJ2-1|TRBV9|.|.
TGTGCCAGCAACCCTTGGGGGGACTCCAATGAGCAGTTCTTC
CASNPWGDSNEQFF
>TRBJ2-2|TRBV2|few|.
TGTGCCAGCACAGGGGTCGACACCGGGGAGCTGTTTTTT
CASTGVDTGELFF
>TRBJ1-1|TRBV15|.|TRBD1
TGTGCCACCAGCCGGGACAGGGGGAGGAACACTGAAGCTTTCTTT
CATSRDRGRNTEAFF
>TRBJ2-2|TRBV5-1|.|TRBD1
TGCGCCACCAAAACAGGGGGAGTTGGCGGGGAGCTGTTTTTT
CATKTGGVGGELFF
>TRBJ1-1|TRBV9|.|.
TGTGCCAGCAGCGCTAGTTCCGGGACCTTAGGGACTGAAGCTTTCTTT
CASSASSGTLGTEAFF
>TRBJ2-1|TRBV9|.|.
TGTGCCAGCTCTGCAGGAGGGAGCAGCTCCTACAATGAGCAGTTCTTC
CASSAGGSSSYNEQFF
>TRBJ2-1|TRBV7-8|.|.
TGTGCCAGCAGCTTACTAGTTTATGAGCAGTTCTTC
CASSLLVYEQFF
>TRBJ1-6|TRBV7-9|.|.
TGTGCCAGCAGGTACGCGGCCAATTCACCCCTCCACTTT
CASRYAANSPLHF
>TRBJ2-2|TRBV13|.|TRBD1
TGTGCCAGCAGCTCCAAGCCGGGACAGGGAGCCCCCGGGGAGCTGTTTTTT
CASSSKPGQGAPGELFF
>TRBJ2-7|TRBV11-3|.|.
TGTGCCAGCAGCCCTGGGGATTCCTACGAGCAGTACTTC
CASSPGDSYEQYF
>TRBJ1-5|TRBV23-1|.|.
TGCGCCAGCAGTCTCGACGCGGAGGGCTATCAGCCCCAGCATTTT
CASSLDAEGYQPQHF
>TRBJ1-2|TRBV29-1|few|.
TGCAGCGTTGAAGAGGAGGGCTACACCTTC
CSVEEEGYTF
>TRBJ1-5|TRBV5-4|once|.
TGTGCCAGCAGCTTGGAGGGGAGTGGACAGCCCCAGCATTTT
CASSLEGSGQPQHF
>TRBJ1-2|TRBV29-1|.|.
TGCAGCGTAAAAAAGGACAGTAACTATGGCTACACCTTC
CSVKKDSNYGYTF
>TRBJ2-3|TRBV6-1|once|TRBD2
TGTGCCAGCAGTGAGAGGACTAGCAGGGTCACAGATACGCAGTATTTT
CASSERTSRVTDTQYF
>TRBJ2-3|TRBV7-3|.|TRBD2
TGTGCCAGCAGCTCCTCTGGAGCGGGGGGAGGCGATACGCAGTATTTT
CASSSSGAGGGDTQYF
>TRBJ2-7|TRBV29-1|.|.
TGCAGCGTTGATGTGGGGATCTCCTACGAGCAGTACTTC
CSVDVGISYEQYF
>TRBJ1-1|TRBV9|.|.
TGTGCCAGCAGCCCATGGGACCTGAACACTGAAGCTTTCTTT
CASSPWDLNTEAFF
>TRBJ2-2|TRBV12-2|.|.
TGTGCAAGTCGCTCCGGGACAGGGTACACCGGGGAGCTGTTTTTT
CASRSGTGYTGELFF
>TRBJ2-3|TRBV7-2|.|.
TGTGCCAGCAGTCTATTAGAGGGAGATACGCAGTATTTT
CASSLLEGDTQYF
>TRBJ2-1|TRBV4-1|.|TRBD2
TGCGCCAGCAGCGAGCGGGAGTGGGGGAATGAGCAGTTCTTC
CASSEREWGNEQFF
>TRBJ2-3|TRBV9|.|TRBD2
TGTGCCAGCAGCGTAGAACCCGGGACTAGCGGGTCCGGGGGGGCTGGGACGCAGTATTTT
CASSVEPGTSGSGGAGTQYF
>TRBJ2-7|TRBV9|.|TRBD1
TGTGCCAGCAGCGTGTCAGGGGGCTACGAGCAGTACTTC
CASSVSGGYEQYF
>TRBJ2-7|TRBV9|.|.
TGTGCCAGCAGCGACGTTCCGGGCGGCGAGCAGTACTTC
CASSDVPGGEQYF
>TRBJ2-1|TRBV7-9|.|.
TGTGCCAGCAGCTTGATTCTTGTCGCTGAGCAGTTCTTC
CASSLILVAEQFF
>TRBJ1-4|TRBV6-6|.|.
TGTGCCAGCAGTACCCGACGGGACTGGGATAATGAAAAACTGTTTTTT
CASSTRRDWDNEKLFF
>TRBJ1-2|TRBV6-5|once|.
TGTGCCAGCACGACAGATTATGGCTACACCTTC
CASTTDYGYTF
>TRBJ2-3|TRBV4-1|.|.
TGCGCCAGCAGCTCAGTGGTCACAGATACGCAGTATTTT
CASSSVVTDTQYF
>TRBJ1-2|TRBV7-2|.|.
TGTGCCAGCAGCTTAAGGCCAATCTCAGGGAATGGCTACACCTTC
CASSLRPISGNGYTF
>TRBJ2-6|TRBV18|.|.
TGTGCCAGCTCACCTTTTCGGGGTGGTGGGGCCAACGTCCTGACTTTC
CASSPFRGGGANVLTF
>TRBJ2-1|TRBV6-5|.|.
TGTGCCAGCAGTTACTCGTGGGGCGAGACGAACAATGAGCAGTTCTTC
CASSYSWGETNNEQFF
>TRBJ2-1|TRBV13|.|TRBD2
TGTGCCAGCAGCTTAGTAGGGACTAGCGGGAATGAGCAGTTCTTC
CASSLVGTSGNEQFF
>TRBJ2-3|TRBV5-6|.|TRBD2
TGTGCCAGCAGCCAAGGACTAGCGGGAGCAGATACGCAGTATTTT
CASSQGLAGADTQYF
>TRBJ2-2|TRBV10-1|.|.
TGCGCCAGCAGTGAGTCAGGTCTGGACAGCACCGGGGAGCTGTTTTTT
CASSESGLDSTGELFF
>TRBJ1-1|TRBV11-2|.|.
TGTGCCAGCAGCTTCGCTGGGCCTGAAGCTTTCTTT
CASSFAGPEAFF
>TRBJ2-7|TRBV11-3|.|TRBD1
TGTGCCAGCAGCCCGGGGACAGGATACGAGCAGTACTTC
CASSPGTGYEQYF
>TRBJ1-1|TRBV9|.|.
TGTGCCAGCAGCGTAGTGGGGATGGGCACTGAAGCTTTCTTT
CASSVVGMGTEAFF
>TRBJ2-7|TRBV6-5|.|.
TGTGCCAGCAGTTATACAGAAGCGGTCTACTACGAGCAGTACTTC
CASSYTEAVYYEQYF
>TRBJ2-3|TRBV14|.|TRBD1
TGTGCCAGCAGCCAAGACTCCGGGACAGGGACCACAGATACGCAGTATTTT
CASSQDSGTGTTDTQYF
>TRBJ2-7|TRBV7-2|.|.
TGTGCCAGCAGCCCTATGTACCTGGGGCTCTACGAGCAGTACTTC
CASSPMYLGLYEQYF
>TRBJ2-7|TRBV30|.|.
TGTGCCTGGAGTGTACAGGCGGACGAGCAGTACTTC
CAWSVQADEQYF
>TRBJ2-3|TRBV13|.|.
TGTGCCAGCATCCAATCCTCGTCAGATACGCAGTATTTT
CASIQSSSDTQYF
>TRBJ1-2|TRBV29-1|.|TRBD1
TGCAGCGTTCTCGACAGGGCTGGCTATGGCTACACCTTC
CSVLDRAGYGYTF
>TRBJ2-5|TRBV11-2|once|TRBD2
TGTGCCAGCAGCTTAGAGGCCGGGGGGCAAGAGACCCAGTACTTC
CASSLEAGGQETQYF
>TRBJ1-1|TRBV11-2|.|.
TGTGCCAGCAGCCTATCCGCGCCTGAAGCTTTCTTT
CASSLSAPEAFF
>TRBJ2-2|TRBV4-1|.|TRBD1
TGCGCCAGCAGCCAAGAATACGGACAGGGACCTACCGGGGAGCTGTTTTTT
CASSQEYGQGPTGELFF
>TRBJ2-1|TRBV27|once|.
TGTGCCAGCAGAGGACAGCACAATGAGCAGTTCTTC
CASRGQHNEQFF
>TRBJ2-7|TRBV10-1|.|TRBD1
TGCGCCAGCAGTGGGGGACAGGGTTCCTACGAGCAGTACTTC
CASSGGQGSYEQYF